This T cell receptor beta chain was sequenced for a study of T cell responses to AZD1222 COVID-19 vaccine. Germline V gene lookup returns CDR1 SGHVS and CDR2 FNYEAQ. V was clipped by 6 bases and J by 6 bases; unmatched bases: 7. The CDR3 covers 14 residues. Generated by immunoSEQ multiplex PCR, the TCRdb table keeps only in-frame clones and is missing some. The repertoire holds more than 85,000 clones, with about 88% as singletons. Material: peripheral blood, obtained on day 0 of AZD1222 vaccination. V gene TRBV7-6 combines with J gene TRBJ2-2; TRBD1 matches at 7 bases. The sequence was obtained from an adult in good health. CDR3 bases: TGTGCCAGCAGACCACAGGGGTCGGCCGGGGAGCTGTTTTTT. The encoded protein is CASRPQGSAGELFF. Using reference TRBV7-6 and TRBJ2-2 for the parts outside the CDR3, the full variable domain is GAGVSQSPRYKVTKRGQDVALRCDPISGHVSLYWYRQALGQGPEFLTYFNYEAQQDKSGLPNDRFSAERPEGSISTLTIQRTEQRDSAMYRCASRPQGSAGELFFGEGSRLTVL.